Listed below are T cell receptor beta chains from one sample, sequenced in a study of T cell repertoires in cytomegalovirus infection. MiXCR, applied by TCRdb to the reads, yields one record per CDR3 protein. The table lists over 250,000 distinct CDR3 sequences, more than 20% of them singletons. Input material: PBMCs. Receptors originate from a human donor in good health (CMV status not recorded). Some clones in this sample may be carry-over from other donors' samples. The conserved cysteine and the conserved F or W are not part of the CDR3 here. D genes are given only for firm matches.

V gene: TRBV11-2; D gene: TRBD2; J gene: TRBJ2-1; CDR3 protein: ASSLVTSGEQF
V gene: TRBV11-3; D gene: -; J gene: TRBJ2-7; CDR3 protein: ASSLDREREQY
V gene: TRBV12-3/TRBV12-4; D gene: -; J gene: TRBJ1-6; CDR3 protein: ASSLSVSNSPLH
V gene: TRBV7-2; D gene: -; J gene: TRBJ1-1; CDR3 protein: ASSLGWAMNTEAF
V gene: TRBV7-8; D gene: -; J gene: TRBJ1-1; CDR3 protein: ASSLAKGLGF
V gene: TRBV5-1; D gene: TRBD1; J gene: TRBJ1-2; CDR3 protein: ASSLDSGGSGYT
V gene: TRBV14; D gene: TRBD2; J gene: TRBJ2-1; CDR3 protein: ASARLAGLDEQF
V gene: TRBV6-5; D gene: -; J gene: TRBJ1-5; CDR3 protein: ASKEQGGGNQPQH
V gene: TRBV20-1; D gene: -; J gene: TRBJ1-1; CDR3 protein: SAQRGGEAF
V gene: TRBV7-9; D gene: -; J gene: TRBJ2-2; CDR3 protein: ASSFGGKGNTGELF
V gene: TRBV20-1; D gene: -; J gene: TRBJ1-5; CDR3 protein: SVWGGVRNQPQH
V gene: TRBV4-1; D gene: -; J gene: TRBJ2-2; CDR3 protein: ASSAPGRSNTGELF
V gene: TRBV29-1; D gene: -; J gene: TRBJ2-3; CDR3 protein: SVEDGGTDTQY
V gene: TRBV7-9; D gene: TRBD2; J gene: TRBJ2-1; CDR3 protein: ASSPDSGTKF
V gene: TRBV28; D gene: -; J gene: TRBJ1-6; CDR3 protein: ASSLFGDNSPLH
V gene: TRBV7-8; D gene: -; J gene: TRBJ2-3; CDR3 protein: ASSQNNHRSWNTDTQY
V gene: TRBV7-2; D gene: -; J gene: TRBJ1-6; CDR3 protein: ASSPSGGSYNSPLH
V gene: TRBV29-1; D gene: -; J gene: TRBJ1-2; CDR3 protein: SVGGGTNYGYT
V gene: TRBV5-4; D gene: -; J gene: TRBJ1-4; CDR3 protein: ASSFAGAINEKLF
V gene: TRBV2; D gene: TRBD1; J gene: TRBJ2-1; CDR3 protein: ASSTSGTVHEQF
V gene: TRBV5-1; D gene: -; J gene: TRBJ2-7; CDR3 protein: ASRAGTAAYEQY
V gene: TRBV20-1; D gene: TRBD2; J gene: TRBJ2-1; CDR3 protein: SARLLAGGEGSYNEQF
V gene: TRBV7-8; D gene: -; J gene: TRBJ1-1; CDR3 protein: ASSLGTVMNTEAI
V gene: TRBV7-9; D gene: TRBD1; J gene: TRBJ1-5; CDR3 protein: ASSTGQGQNQPQH
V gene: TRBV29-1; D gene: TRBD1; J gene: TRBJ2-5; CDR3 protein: SVNRGNQETQY
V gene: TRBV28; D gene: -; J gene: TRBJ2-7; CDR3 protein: ASSTYPTEQY
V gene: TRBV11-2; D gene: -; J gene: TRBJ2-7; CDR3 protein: ASSRTGNQEQY
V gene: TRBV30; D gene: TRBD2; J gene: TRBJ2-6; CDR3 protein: AWSPLWAGGSGANVLT
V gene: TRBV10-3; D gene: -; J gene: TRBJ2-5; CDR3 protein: AISERGGGSETQY
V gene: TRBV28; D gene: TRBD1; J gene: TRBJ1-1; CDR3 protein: ASRSGGSTEAF
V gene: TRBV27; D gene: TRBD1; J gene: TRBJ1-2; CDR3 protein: ASSSWTGVEEGYGYT